This TCR beta chain was found in a study of cytomegalovirus exposure and HLA in healthy donors. As to this clone: The antigen is undetermined.

The CDR3 runs to 18 residues. Notes on the study in general: Association of 16,951 TCR beta sequences with HLA alleles was found at 0.05 false discovery rate in a later analysis. According to an earlier analysis, most TCR beta V segments yielded productive rearrangements about 90% or about 30% of the time.

The primer mix had 60 Vbeta and 13 Jbeta primers. Clones were read by immunoSEQ multiplex PCR, and TCRdb kept only the in-frame ones, dropping some. The sample has about 230,000 clones, 75% to 90% seen once. Material: PBMCs. This chain uses TRBV12-2 with TRBJ2-1; the table names TRBD2, a call not compared with the DNA. TRBV12-2 is a listed pseudogene. This sequence originates from a woman aged 18 to 35 in good health and CMV-seronegative. The CDR3 reads CASRLPAERGPSYNEQFF. The CDR3 region has the DNA TGTGCAAGTCGCTTACCGGCTGAGCGGGGCCCCTCCTACAATGAGCAGTTCTTC.